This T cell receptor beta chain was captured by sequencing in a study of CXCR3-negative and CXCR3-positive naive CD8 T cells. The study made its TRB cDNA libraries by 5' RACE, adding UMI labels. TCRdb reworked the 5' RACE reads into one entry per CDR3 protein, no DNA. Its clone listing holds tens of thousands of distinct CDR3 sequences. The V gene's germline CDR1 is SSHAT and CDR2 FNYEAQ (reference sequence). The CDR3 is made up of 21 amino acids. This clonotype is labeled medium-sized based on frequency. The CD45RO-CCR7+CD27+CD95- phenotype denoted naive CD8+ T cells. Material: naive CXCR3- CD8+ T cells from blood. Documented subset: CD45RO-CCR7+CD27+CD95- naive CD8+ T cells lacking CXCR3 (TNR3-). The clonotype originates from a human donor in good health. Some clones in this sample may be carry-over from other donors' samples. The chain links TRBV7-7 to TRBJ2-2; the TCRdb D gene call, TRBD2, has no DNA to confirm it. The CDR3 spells CASSLGLLSGGPKMNTGELFF.